The T cell receptor (beta chain) described here comes from a study of T cell responses to AZD1222 COVID-19 vaccine. Study-level points and caveats: Without day 14 samples, only post-peak T cell repertoires were studied. Mapped onto spike, vaccine-associated CD4 TCRs spanned it and were dominant at 160-218 and 743-854. In a largely white British group with more females than males, clonal diversity was possibly underestimated.

A remark on this clone: Its antigen is still unknown.

Clones were sequenced by immunoSEQ multiplex PCR, and TCRdb holds only the in-frame ones, with some missing. The sample lists some 80,000 clones; 70% to 90% were seen once. The ends lost 1 base at V and 0 bases at J; junction bases unmatched: 11. The CDR3 is 19 amino acids. Germline CDR1 SGDLS, CDR2 YYNGEE. The chain is built from TRBV9 and TRBJ2-1; 9 bases align to TRBD1. The sample was peripheral blood, taken on day 0 of AZD1222 vaccination. The clonotype comes from an adult in good health. This CDR3 is CASSVQGTGRGVSYNEQFF. The CDR3 DNA follows: TGTGCCAGCAGCGTACAGGGGACAGGGCGCGGGGTCTCCTACAATGAGCAGTTCTTC.